This T cell receptor beta chain was identified in a study of T cell repertoires in cytomegalovirus infection. As for the study in general: Indications came from public TCR beta signatures; they pointed to CMV infection and to a matching HLA type.

Notes on this clonotype: Its antigen is currently unknown.

TCRdb reanalysed the reads using MiXCR and keeps one entry per CDR3 protein. Among 45,000 to 65,000 distinct CDR3 sequences listed, less than 20% were seen once. The CDR3 contains 15 residues. The germline V gene encodes CDR1 MGHRA and CDR2 YSYEKL. The germline V and J ends were trimmed by 4 bases and 2 bases, with 14 bases remaining between them. This clonotype was obtained from a human donor in good health (CMV status not recorded). Some clones in this sample may be carry-over from other donors' samples. The chain is built from TRBV4-1 and TRBJ1-1; a weak D match, TRBD1 (6 bases). The sequences come from CD8+ T cells from cultured PBMCs, collected from culture after CMV antigen stimulation. CDR3 sequence: CASSPRQATNTEAFF. The DNA for the CDR3 is TGCGCCAGCAGCCCCCGACAGGCCACAAACACTGAAGCTTTCTTT.